Sequencing of this TCR beta chain was carried out in a study of CD8+ T cells in alopecia areata. The sequencing template was cDNA reverse transcribed from extracted RNA. Produced via immunoSEQ multiplex PCR; TCRdb's table is partial and in-frame only. Among about 100,000 clones, about three fifths were seen once, and the ten largest hold 15% to 20%. Per the germline V gene, CDR1 is SNHLY and CDR2 is FYNNEI. The CDR3 has 12 amino acids. Trimming removed 2 bases from V and 7 bases from J, with 8 bases in between. Treatment of the sample: oral pan-JAK inhibitor, 5-10 mg twice daily. The rearrangement uses TRBV2 and TRBJ1-1; TRBD1 is a possible D gene (5 bases). The TCR originated in a human donor with alopecia areata. The material was CD8+ T cells sorted from blood, obtained at roughly week 58, from a patient treated with tofacitinib. In nucleotides, the CDR3 is TGTGCCAGCAGTGAACGCGACAGTGAAGCTTTCTTT. Translation gives CASSERDSEAFF.